This T cell receptor (beta chain) was profiled in a study of T cell repertoires in cytomegalovirus infection. Study-level background: Evidence of both CMV infection and a matching HLA type came from public TCR beta signatures. Points from the study as a whole: Across the ex vivo response, the dominant clonotypes were HLA-C-restricted CMV-specific TCR beta clonotypes.

Germline CDR1 reads SGHVS; CDR2 reads FQNEAQ. Trimming took 2 bases from V and 0 from J, leaving 11 bases between them. The CDR3 is made up of 16 amino acids. TCRdb called the reads again in MiXCR, with one record for every CDR3 protein. The sample consists of about 130,000 distinct CDR3 sequences, roughly 9% of them appearing once. This clonotype has ten or more counts. The antigen remains unidentified. J is TRBJ2-1 and V is TRBV7-8; D might be TRBD2 (5 bases). Sequenced: PBMCs. The receptor comes from a human donor in good health (CMV status not recorded). Some clones in this sample may be carry-over from other donors' samples. The CDR3 nucleotides are TGTGCCAGCAGCTTATTTCCGGGGATCTCCTACAATGAGCAGTTCTTC. Translation: CASSLFPGISYNEQFF.